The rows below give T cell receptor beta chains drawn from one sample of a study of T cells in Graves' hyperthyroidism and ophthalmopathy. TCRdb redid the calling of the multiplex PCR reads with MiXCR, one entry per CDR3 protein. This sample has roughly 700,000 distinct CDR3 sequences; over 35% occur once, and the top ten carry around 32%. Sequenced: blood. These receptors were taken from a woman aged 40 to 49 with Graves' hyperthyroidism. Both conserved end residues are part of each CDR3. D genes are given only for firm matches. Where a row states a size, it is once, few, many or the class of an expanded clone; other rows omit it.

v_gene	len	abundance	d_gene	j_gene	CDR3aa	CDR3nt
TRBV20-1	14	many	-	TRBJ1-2	CSATGGGRSYGYTF	TGCAGTGCCACCGGCGGGGGGCGCAGCTATGGCTACACCTTC
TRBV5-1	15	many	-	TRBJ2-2	CASSLAGDGTGELFF	TGCGCCAGCAGCTTGGCAGGGGATGGCACCGGGGAGCTGTTTTTT
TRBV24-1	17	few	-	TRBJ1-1	CATSSKEAGRGFPEAFF	TGTGCCACCAGCTCAAAGGAAGCGGGACGGGGGTTCCCTGAAGCTTTCTTT
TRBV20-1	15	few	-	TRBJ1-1	CSAMGLAGTNTEAFF	TGCAGTGCTATGGGGCTAGCGGGGACTAACACTGAAGCTTTCTTT
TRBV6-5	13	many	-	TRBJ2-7	CASSRLGPYEQYF	TGTGCCAGCAGTCGCCTAGGACCCTACGAGCAGTACTTC
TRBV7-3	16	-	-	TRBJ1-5	CASSPRGGAGNQPQHF	TGTGCCAGCAGCCCCCGGGGGGGGGCTGGTAATCAGCCCCAGCATTTT
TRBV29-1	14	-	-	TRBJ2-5	CSVDDGAPQETQYF	TGCAGCGTTGACGACGGGGCACCCCAAGAGACCCAGTACTTC
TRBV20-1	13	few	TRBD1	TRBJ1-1	CSALKTGGTEAFF	TGCAGTGCCTTGAAGACAGGGGGCACTGAAGCTTTCTTT
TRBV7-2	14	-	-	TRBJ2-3	CASSLAPGTDTQYF	TGTGCCAGCAGCTTAGCACCGGGAACAGATACGCAGTATTTT
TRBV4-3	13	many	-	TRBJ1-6	CASSQQGWSPLHF	TGCGCCAGCAGCCAACAGGGATGGTCACCCCTCCACTTT
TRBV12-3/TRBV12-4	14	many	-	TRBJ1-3	CASRIGHSGNTIYF	TGTGCCAGCAGAATCGGACACTCTGGAAACACCATATATTTT